Following are 31 T cell receptor beta chains from one sample sequenced in a study of metastatic and nonmetastatic thyroid tumors. With MiXCR, TCRdb reprocessed the PCR reads. The repertoire holds 30,000 to 50,000 clones, around an eighth seen once, with over 7.5% in the top ten. No treatment had been given to any patient before thyroid surgery. The sequencing input was blood. These receptors all come from a female donor with papillary thyroid cancer or a benign thyroid nodule (not recorded which). Some clones in this sample may be carry-over from other donors' samples.

In this sample, this clone turned up many times. The gene calls are TRBV11-2 and TRBJ2-1; 11 bases fit TRBD1. The V gene's germline CDR1 is SGHAT and CDR2 FQNNGV. Trimming at V came to 0 bases and at J to 6 bases, leaving 7 bases not matched to a gene. CDR3 length: 17 residues. DNA for the CDR3: TGTGCCAGCAGCTTAGATAGGGGACAGGGGGTGAGCAATGAGCAGTTCTTC. Translating it yields CASSLDRGQGVSNEQFF.

This clone was seen at least ten times. The rearrangement links TRBV7-9 to TRBJ1-6; D remains unclear. Germline loops: CDR1 SEHNR, CDR2 FQNEAQ (reference sequence). CDR3 size: 14 residues. The ends were cut back, 1 base at V and 7 bases at J, with 8 bases in the middle. CDR3: CASSLDSPNSPLHF. CDR3 DNA: TGTGCCAGCAGCTTAGATTCCCCCAATTCACCCCTCCACTTT. The full variable domain, its missing parts supplied by reference TRBV7-9 and TRBJ1-6, is DTGVSQNPRHKITKRGQNVTFRCDPISEHNRLYWYRQTLGQGPEFLTYFQNEAQLEKSRLLSDRFSAERPKGSFSTLEIQRTEQGDSAMYLCASSLDSPNSPLHFGNGTRLTVT.

In its sample, this clone was seen many times. The chain combines TRBV25-1 with TRBJ1-2, with 7 bases lining up with TRBD1. The V gene end was trimmed by 4 bases and the J gene end by 2 bases; junction bases not matched to a gene: 7. Germline V CDR1 and CDR2: MGHDK, SYGVNS. The CDR3 totals 15 residues. The chain's CDR3 is CASSGGTALNYGYTF. The DNA of the CDR3 is TGTGCCAGCAGTGGAGGGACAGCCTTAAACTATGGCTACACCTTC.

This clone was detected a few times. The rearrangement joins TRBV6-5 to TRBJ1-5; a possible D gene is TRBD1 (5 bases). V dropped 0 bases and J dropped 9 bases, with 15 bases sitting between them. The germline CDR1 and CDR2 sequences are MNHEY and SVGAGI. This CDR3 is built from 15 residues. Here the CDR3 DNA reads TGTGCCAGCAGTTACTCGCCGGGGGGGTGGATGCCCCAGCATTTT. Encoded protein: CASSYSPGGWMPQHF.

This clone was seen many times. The chain uses TRBV30 and TRBJ1-2; D is possibly TRBD1 (5 bases). Trimming stripped 2 bases from V and 1 base from J, with 17 bases between. Germline assignment: CDR1 GTSNPN and CDR2 SVGIG (reference sequence). The CDR3 is 16 residues long. This chain's CDR3 is CAWSSPGPGFNYGYTF. As DNA, the CDR3 is TGTGCCTGGAGTAGCCCGGGGCCTGGATTTAACTATGGCTACACCTTC.

In this sample, this clone turned up many times. The V gene is TRBV5-1, the J gene TRBJ2-1; perhaps TRBD2 as D (5 bases). This CDR3 comprises 15 residues. Germline loops: CDR1 SGHRS, CDR2 YFSETQ. V was pared by 4 bases and J by 0 bases, with 11 bases between. The CDR3 bases are TGCGCCAGCAGCCCTGAGCGGATCTCCTACAATGAGCAGTTCTTC. Protein: CASSPERISYNEQFF.

Many counts were recorded for this clone. The rearrangement uses TRBV13 and TRBJ2-2; perhaps D is TRBD1 or TRBD2 (8 bases each). The V gene's germline CDR1 is PRHDT and CDR2 FYEKMQ (reference sequence). There are 16 residues in the CDR3. Trimming removed 3 bases at V and 8 bases at J, with 19 bases between. CDR3 in DNA: TGTGCCAGCAGCTTCGTTAGCGGGACAGGCGGAGGGGAGCTGTTTTTT. This sequence encodes CASSFVSGTGGGELFF.

The sample holds many counts of this clone. The V call is TRBV7-2, the J call TRBJ2-3; no clear D gene. Trimming left V 3 bases short and J 4 bases short, with 14 bases between. The CDR3 is made up of 15 amino acids. Germline CDR1 and CDR2: SGHTA and FQGNSA. The DNA of the CDR3 is TGTGCCAGCAGCTTTTTCGTCCGAGGCCCAGATACGCAGTATTTT. Protein sequence: CASSFFVRGPDTQYF.

This clone has ten or more counts. This chain links TRBV7-8 with TRBJ2-1; a weak D match, TRBD2 (7 bases). This CDR3 region has 15 residues. The ends were cut back, 5 bases at V and 6 bases at J, with 17 bases in the middle. The V gene's germline CDR1 is SGHVS and CDR2 FQNEAQ. In nucleotides, the CDR3 is TGTGCCAGCAGCAAGGGGGGGAGAGGAGGCAATGAGCAGTTCTTC. This sequence encodes CASSKGGRGGNEQFF.

This clone was detected many times. This chain joins TRBV19 and TRBJ2-1, with D perhaps given as TRBD1 or TRBD2 (5 bases each). Looked up from germline, CDR1 is LNHDA and CDR2 is SQIVND (reference sequence). V lost 7 bases to trimming and J lost 7 bases, with 20 bases between them. There are 15 residues in the CDR3. The CDR3 DNA is TGTGCCAGTATTGAGGTCTTTGGGGACCCAAATGAGCAGTTCTTC. It is translated as CASIEVFGDPNEQFF.

Concerning this clone: A much larger clone sits a single nucleotide away, making a read error possible. The conserved phenylalanine or tryptophan normally closing the CDR3 is absent here, so this likely arose from a read error. The CDR3 DNA reads TGTGCCAGCAGCTTATCATTAAACACCGGGGAGCTGTTTCTT. Translating it yields CASSLSLNTGELFL. The gene calls are TRBV7-9 and TRBJ2-2; D is uncertain. The V gene's germline CDR1 is SEHNR and CDR2 FQNEAQ (reference sequence). The CDR3 loop spans 14 amino acids. V was pared by 2 bases and J by 2 bases, with 6 bases between.

Ten or more counts support this clone. This rearrangement joins TRBV6-1 to TRBJ1-1, with a weak D call TRBD1 (6 bases). This CDR3 comprises 15 residues. The germline V gene has CDR1 MNHNS and CDR2 SASEGT. V dropped 5 bases and J dropped 5 bases, with 18 bases sitting between them. For the CDR3, the DNA is TGTGCCAGCAGTTCCGGGACATGGGCAGGGACTGAAGCTTTCTTT. Amino acid sequence: CASSSGTWAGTEAFF.

Ten or more counts support this clone. The V and J genes are TRBV4-1 and TRBJ2-7, with D uncertain. The germline gives CDR1 MGHRA, CDR2 YSYEKL. Trimming removed 0 bases from V and 6 bases from J, with 9 bases in between. The CDR3 consists of 13 residues. The CDR3: CASSQEWKGEQYF. Written as DNA, the CDR3 is TGCGCCAGCAGCCAAGAGTGGAAGGGCGAGCAGTACTTC.

This clone was seen ten or more times. This may come from a read error, since a much larger clone is one base off. The J gene is TRBJ2-7, the V gene TRBV27; TRBD1 agrees at 7 bases. V lost 7 bases and J lost 3; bases outside the gene matches: 12. The CDR3 contains 15 residues. CDR1 and CDR2 (germline): MNHEY, SMNVEV (reference sequence). In DNA form, the CDR3 reads TGTGCCAGCACCCCCCGGGCAGGGGGTTTCTACGAGCAGTACTTC. Its translation: CASTPRAGGFYEQYF.

The table lists this clone with many counts. The V gene is TRBV4-1, the J gene TRBJ1-5; D is unresolved. Trimming shortened V by 2 bases and J by 0 bases, and 8 bases separated the two germline ends. In germline, CDR1 is MGHRA, CDR2 YSYEKL. The CDR3 contains 15 residues. CDR3 residues: CASSQPDGSNQPQHF. The CDR3 DNA sequence: TGCGCCAGCAGCCAACCGGACGGTAGCAATCAGCCCCAGCATTTT.

This clone was found a few times. One base away lies a much larger clone, so this may be a sequencing read error. This rearrangement joins TRBV29-1 to TRBJ1-2; D unclear. From germline, CDR1 is SQVTM and CDR2 ANQGSEA. The CDR3 has 10 residues. The chain's CDR3 is CRVADEGYTF. CDR3 DNA sequence: TGCAGAGTTGCCGACGAAGGCTACACCTTC.

Ten or more counts support this clone. This chain links TRBV15 with TRBJ2-5; D unclear. The CDR3 extends over 14 amino acids. Looked up from germline, CDR1 is LNHNV and CDR2 is YYDKDF (reference sequence). Trimming took 5 bases from V and 2 from J, leaving 12 bases between them. CDR3 protein: CATSGLVWQETQYF. The CDR3 DNA reads as TGTGCCACCAGCGGCCTAGTGTGGCAAGAGACCCAGTACTTC.

This clone was observed at least ten times. The chain couples TRBV11-2 to TRBJ2-1, with D perhaps assigned TRBD1 or TRBD2 (5 bases each). Germline V gene lookup returns CDR1 SGHAT and CDR2 FQNNGV. The CDR3 length is 18 residues. The V end was cut by 1 base, the J end by 4 bases, with 20 bases between. The DNA for the CDR3 is TGTGCCAGCAGCTTAGTCCTTGCTCTCGGGGCGAGATACAATGAGCAGTTCTTC. This translates into CASSLVLALGARYNEQFF.

This clone was seen ten or more times. Distinct nucleotide sequences in the sample also encode this CDR3. The rearrangement uses TRBV2 and TRBJ1-6; a possible D gene is TRBD1 (5 bases). This CDR3 spans 12 amino acids. With 6 bases removed from V and 14 bases from J, the gap between germline ends came to 14 bases. Per the germline V gene, CDR1 is SNHLY and CDR2 is FYNNEI. Here the CDR3 reads CASRSWGEALHF. CDR3 sequence (DNA): TGTGCCAGCAGGTCGTGGGGGGAGGCCCTCCACTTT.

This clone was seen a few times. The chain has TRBV9 and TRBJ2-3, with a tentative D call TRBD2 (6 bases). Trimming left V 3 bases short and J 0 bases short, with 11 bases between. CDR3 length: 15 residues. Germline values: CDR1 SGDLS, CDR2 YYNGEE. CDR3 residues: CASSDGGSSTDTQYF. The CDR3, as DNA: TGTGCCAGCAGCGACGGAGGGTCTAGCACAGATACGCAGTATTTT.

V gene TRBV6-2 or TRBV6-3 combines with J gene TRBJ2-7; the match to TRBD2 covers 10 bases. V was pared by 2 bases and J by 6 bases, with 10 bases of the junction left unmatched. CDR1 and CDR2 (germline): MNHEY, SVGEGT. This CDR3 is built from 16 residues. CDR3 amino acids: CASSYARAGGPVEQYF. CDR3 nucleotides: TGTGCCAGCAGTTACGCGAGAGCGGGAGGGCCAGTCGAGCAGTACTTC.

The chain links TRBV6-2 or TRBV6-3 to TRBJ2-3; no clear D. Per germline, CDR1 MNHEY and CDR2 SVGEGT. The CDR3 runs 18 residues. V was pared by 0 bases and J by 4 bases, with 20 bases between. The CDR3 DNA sequence: TGTGCCAGCAGTTACTCACCGCACCATGGTGGTGATGCAGATACGCAGTATTTT. It encodes CASSYSPHHGGDADTQYF.

This clone was counted many times. The chain joins TRBV11-3 to TRBJ2-4; a weak D match, TRBD2 (5 bases). From germline, CDR1 is SGHNT and CDR2 YENEEA. There are 15 residues in the CDR3. Trimming stripped 0 bases from V and 5 bases from J, with 11 bases between. The CDR3 DNA follows: TGTGCCAGCAGCTTAGATCGGGGTCACCAAAACATTCAGTACTTC. Translation gives CASSLDRGHQNIQYF.

This clone came up many times. The chain carries TRBV28 and TRBJ1-6; D is ambiguous. Germline CDR1 and CDR2: MDHEN and SYDVKM. The CDR3 totals 16 residues. Trimming cost V 6 bases and J 0 bases, with 12 bases left between them. The DNA of the CDR3 is TGTGCCAGCAGATGGAAGCGGAGCTCCTATAATTCACCCCTCCACTTT. This translates into CASRWKRSSYNSPLHF.

About this clone: Possible read error: a much larger clone is one base away. This chain uses TRBV27 with TRBJ2-5; 7 bases fit TRBD2. The CDR3 runs to 17 residues. V dropped 10 bases and J dropped 7; count of bases not matched to a gene: 24. CDR1 MNHEY and CDR2 SMNVEV come from the germline V gene (reference sequence). The CDR3 nucleotides read TGTGCCAAGGACCCTGAGGCGCCGGGTCTAGCGGAAGGGACCCAGTACTTC. Protein sequence: CAKDPEAPGLAEGTQYF.

This clone was recorded a few times. The chain uses TRBV6-6 and TRBJ2-2; D perhaps matches TRBD2 (6 bases). This CDR3 contains 15 residues. Trimming stripped 6 bases from V and 2 bases from J, with 13 bases between. Germline CDR1 reads MNHNY; CDR2 reads SVGAGI (reference sequence). CDR3 coding DNA: TGTGCCAGCAGAAACGACGGGGGAAACACCGGGGAGCTGTTTTTT. Its translation is CASRNDGGNTGELFF.

This clone is labeled medium-sized. The rearrangement uses TRBV6-1 and TRBJ2-7; D is uncertain. The CDR3 totals 12 residues. Germline V CDR1 and CDR2: MNHNS, SASEGT. Trimming stripped 6 bases from V and 1 base from J, with 7 bases between. The CDR3 sequence: CASRAGSYEQYF. In DNA form, the CDR3 reads TGTGCCAGCAGGGCCGGATCCTACGAGCAGTACTTC.

This clone has a handful of counts. The chain links TRBV28 to TRBJ2-1; D tentatively fits TRBD1 or TRBD2 (6 bases each). The germline V gene has CDR1 MDHEN and CDR2 SYDVKM. V lost 3 bases to trimming and J lost 7 bases, with 13 bases between them. The CDR3 consists of 14 residues. This chain's CDR3 is CASSLSWGANEQFF. The DNA of the CDR3 is TGTGCCAGCAGTTTGAGTTGGGGGGCGAATGAGCAGTTCTTC. The whole variable domain, filled in from reference TRBV28 and TRBJ2-1, reads DVKVTQSSRYLVKRTGEKVFLECVQDMDHENMFWYRQDPGLGLRLIYFSYDVKMKEKGDIPEGYSVSREKKERFSLILESASTNQTSMYLCASSLSWGANEQFFGPGTRLTVL.

Many counts were recorded for this clone. The chain combines TRBV9 with TRBJ1-3; D ambiguous. The CDR3 spans 11 residues. Per the germline V gene, CDR1 is SGDLS and CDR2 is YYNGEE. V was cut by 5 bases and J by 1 base, with 1 base left in between. In nucleotides, the CDR3 is TGTGCCAGCAGTTCTGGAAACACCATATATTTT. Protein product: CASSSGNTIYF.

In regard to this clone: This may arise from a read error, as a much more abundant clone is one base away. The chain recombines TRBV30 with TRBJ1-5; D gene uncertain. Germline V gives CDR1 GTSNPN, CDR2 SVGIG (reference sequence). The CDR3 contains 13 residues. The CDR3 nucleotides are TGTTCCTGGAACATCGGAGGAAATCAGCCCCAGCATTTT. Protein sequence: CSWNIGGNQPQHF.

This clone was detected a few times. The J gene is TRBJ2-7, the V gene TRBV7-8; maybe TRBD1 (6 bases). CDR1 SGHVS and CDR2 FQNEAQ come from the germline V gene. V was clipped by 5 bases and J by 2 bases, with 13 bases between them. CDR3 length equals 14 residues. The CDR3 nucleotides read TGTGCCAGCAGCGTCCGACAGGTGACCTACGAGCAGTACTTC. Protein: CASSVRQVTYEQYF.